These 9 T cell receptor beta chains were all obtained from the same sample, sequenced in a study of cytomegalovirus exposure and HLA in healthy donors. PCR was performed using 60 Vbeta and 13 Jbeta primers. Here immunoSEQ multiplex PCR was the method, and the copy in TCRdb shows in-frame clones only, minus some. Recorded for this sample: roughly 57,000 clones. The specimen was PBMCs. All receptors derive from a man between 18 and 35 years old in good health and CMV-seropositive.

V and J are TRBV10-1 and TRBJ2-2, with TRBD2 matching 7 bases. J was trimmed by 5 bases and V by 3 bases; bases with no gene match: 15. This CDR3 has 18 residues. Germline lookup yields CDR1 WNHNN and CDR2 SYGVQD (reference sequence). The CDR3 protein is CASSETLWPGGRTGELFF. The DNA for the CDR3 is TGCGCCAGCAGTGAAACACTCTGGCCGGGGGGTCGGACCGGGGAGCTGTTTTTT.

The CDR3 coding sequence is TGCGCCAGCACAGGGGGCGCTTCCAATGAAAAACTGTTTTTT. Translated, it gives CASTGGASNEKLFF. The chain uses TRBV5-1 and TRBJ1-4, with 8 bases aligning to TRBD1. Germline lookup yields CDR1 SGHRS and CDR2 YFSETQ. This CDR3 contains 14 residues. The J segment lost 5 bases and the V segment lost 6 bases, leaving 6 bases of the junction unmatched.

This sequence joins TRBV4-1 and TRBJ2-1, with TRBD2 as a possible D gene (6 bases). The CDR3 is 16 amino acids. Germline CDR1 reads MGHRA; CDR2 reads YSYEKL. Trimming left V 0 bases short and J 2 bases short, with 11 bases between. The CDR3 here is CASSQDSTSTYNEQFF. The CDR3 DNA reads as TGCGCCAGCAGCCAAGATAGCACTAGCACCTACAATGAGCAGTTCTTC.

CDR3 residues: CASSYTDRDGEQYF. DNA for the CDR3: TGTGCCAGCAGTTACACGGACAGGGATGGCGAGCAGTACTTC. This chain uses TRBV6-5 with TRBJ2-7; TRBD1 agrees at 8 bases. The CDR3 extends over 14 amino acids. Germline V gene lookup returns CDR1 MNHEY and CDR2 SVGAGI. With V trimmed by 2 bases and J by 6 bases, 6 bases remained unmatched.

The chain links TRBV7-9 to TRBJ2-3, with TRBD2 matching over 9 bases. The trim removed 5 bases at V and 4 bases at J, leaving 10 bases unmatched. The germline CDR1 and CDR2 sequences are SEHNR and FQNEAQ (reference sequence). The CDR3 spans 16 residues. The CDR3: CASSPPLAGRADTQYF. The CDR3 region has the DNA TGTGCCAGCAGCCCCCCCCTAGCGGGACGGGCAGATACGCAGTATTTT.

V and J are TRBV11-2 and TRBJ1-1; TRBD1 might be the D (5 bases). This CDR3 is built from 13 residues. V dropped 5 bases and J dropped 0 bases, with 7 bases sitting between them. In germline, CDR1 is SGHAT, CDR2 FQNNGV. Here the CDR3 DNA reads TGTGCCAGCAGCGCGGGACTGAACACTGAAGCTTTCTTT. Its translation is CASSAGLNTEAFF. Drawing the rest from reference TRBV11-2 and TRBJ1-1, the complete variable domain is EAGVAQSPRYKIIEKRQSVAFWCNPISGHATLYWYQQILGQGPKLLIQFQNNGVVDDSQLPKDRFSAERLKGVDSTLKIQPAKLEDSAVYLCASSAGLNTEAFFGQGTRLTVV.

V and J are TRBV6-6 and TRBJ2-1, with TRBD2 identical over 9 bases. V dropped 6 bases and J dropped 3; count of bases not matched to a gene: 6. From germline, CDR1 is MNHNY and CDR2 SVGAGI (reference sequence). This CDR3 has 15 residues. CDR3 in DNA: TGTGCCAGCAGAAATAGCGGGAGTCGCTACAATGAGCAGTTCTTC. This encodes CASRNSGSRYNEQFF.

The genes are TRBV28 and TRBJ1-2; D gene unclear. Trimming stripped 6 bases from V and 0 bases from J, with 14 bases between. Germline values: CDR1 MDHEN, CDR2 SYDVKM. The CDR3 has 15 amino acids. The CDR3: CASSQGSTANYGYTF. The CDR3 DNA reads TGTGCCAGCAGCCAAGGCTCTACAGCTAACTATGGCTACACCTTC.

This chain links TRBV19 with TRBJ2-2, with 14 positions matching TRBD2. J was trimmed by 7 bases and V by 5 bases; bases with no gene match: 3. CDR1 LNHDA and CDR2 SQIVND come from the germline V gene (reference sequence). The CDR3 spans 15 residues. The CDR3: CASSPGLAGVGELFF. The CDR3 coding sequence is TGTGCCAGTAGTCCGGGACTAGCGGGAGTCGGGGAGCTGTTTTTT.